Each of the 10 T cell receptor beta chains below was sequenced from the same sample in a study of cytomegalovirus exposure and HLA in healthy donors. The primer mix had 60 Vbeta and 13 Jbeta primers. The method was immunoSEQ multiplex PCR; TCRdb's version includes in-frame clones alone and lacks a portion of them. The repertoire includes 150,000 to 200,000 clones, 70% of them detected once, and approximately 4.4% sits in the top ten. The source material was PBMCs. The source is a man between 18 and 35 years old in good health and CMV-seropositive.

This clone came up once. The V gene is TRBV7-9, the J gene TRBJ1-3; TRBD1 might be the D (5 bases). CDR1 and CDR2 (germline): SEHNR, FQNEAQ (reference sequence). V gave up 5 bases and J gave up 1 base, with 9 bases separating them. The CDR3 is 14 residues long. The chain's CDR3 is CASSHDRSGNTIYF. CDR3 DNA sequence: TGTGCCAGCAGCCACGACAGATCTGGAAACACCATATATTTT.

The V gene is TRBV28, the J gene TRBJ2-1; no clear D gene. Germline V gene sequence: CDR1 MDHEN, CDR2 SYDVKM. V was cut by 6 bases and J by 4 bases, with 10 bases left in between. The CDR3 is made up of 13 amino acids. The CDR3 DNA is TGTGCCAGCAGGGAAACAGTGTACAATGAGCAGTTCTTC. This sequence encodes CASRETVYNEQFF. The full variable domain, its missing parts supplied by reference TRBV28 and TRBJ2-1, is DVKVTQSSRYLVKRTGEKVFLECVQDMDHENMFWYRQDPGLGLRLIYFSYDVKMKEKGDIPEGYSVSREKKERFSLILESASTNQTSMYLCASRETVYNEQFFGPGTRLTVL.

The gene calls are TRBV7-8 and TRBJ1-2, with 10 bases identical to TRBD1. Trimming at V came to 5 bases and at J to 6 bases, leaving 6 bases not matched to a gene. The CDR3 runs to 14 residues. CDR1 and CDR2 (germline): SGHVS, FQNEAQ. The CDR3 loop reads CASSEDRGMDGYTF. DNA for the CDR3: TGTGCCAGCAGCGAGGACAGGGGGATGGATGGCTACACCTTC.

In this sample, this clone turned up a few times. V is TRBV6-5 and J is TRBJ1-1, with no clear D. V lost 1 base, J lost 4 bases, and 13 bases lay in between. CDR1 MNHEY and CDR2 SVGAGI come from the germline V gene. This CDR3 spans 15 amino acids. The CDR3 loop is CASSYLGGTVTEAFF. CDR3 bases: TGTGCCAGCAGTTACTTGGGAGGTACGGTCACTGAAGCTTTCTTT.

This rearrangement joins TRBV11-2 to TRBJ2-7, with D maybe TRBD2 (5 bases). Germline assignment: CDR1 SGHAT and CDR2 FQNNGV. The CDR3 runs 15 residues. V lost 5 bases, J lost 0 bases, and 14 bases lay in between. This chain's CDR3 is CASSGRGKSSYEQYV. CDR3 sequence (DNA): TGTGCCAGCAGCGGAAGAGGGAAGAGCTCCTACGAGCAGTACGTC.

The chain employs TRBV27 and TRBJ1-5; no clear D gene. The CDR3 totals 13 residues. Germline V lookup: CDR1 MNHEY, CDR2 SMNVEV (reference sequence). The ends were cut back, 4 bases at V and 3 bases at J, with 7 bases in the middle. Here the CDR3 reads CASSSGDNQPQHF. DNA of the CDR3: TGTGCCAGCAGTTCCGGGGACAATCAGCCCCAGCATTTT.

The chain links TRBV28 to TRBJ1-1, with no clear D. Germline CDR1 is MDHEN and CDR2 is SYDVKM. The CDR3 has 14 amino acids. Trimming removed 3 bases from V and 0 bases from J, with 8 bases in between. The CDR3 DNA sequence: TGTGCCAGCAGTTTTAGGAGGATGAACACTGAAGCTTTCTTT. Translation: CASSFRRMNTEAFF.

This CDR3 is CSAYRGILTEAFF. CDR3 nucleotides: TGCAGCGCATACAGGGGTATACTCACTGAAGCTTTCTTT. The chain uses TRBV29-1 and TRBJ1-1, with 7 bases that match TRBD1. CDR1 SQVTM and CDR2 ANQGSEA come from the germline V gene. This CDR3 is built from 13 residues. The J segment lost 4 bases and the V segment lost 7 bases, leaving 9 bases of the junction unmatched.

J is TRBJ1-2 and V is TRBV5-6; TRBD1 matches at 11 bases. Per germline, CDR1 SGHDT and CDR2 YYEEEE. The J segment lost 4 bases and the V segment lost 1 base, leaving 12 bases of the junction unmatched. This CDR3 has 18 residues. The CDR3 sequence is CASSLYGQGAPKGYGYTF. CDR3 in DNA: TGTGCCAGCAGCTTGTATGGACAGGGGGCCCCTAAGGGCTATGGCTACACCTTC. Drawing the rest from reference TRBV5-6 and TRBJ1-2, the complete variable domain is DAGVTQSPTHLIKTRGQQVTLRCSPKSGHDTVSWYQQALGQGPQFIFQYYEEEERQRGNFPDRFSGHQFPNYSSELNVNALLLGDSALYLCASSLYGQGAPKGYGYTFGSGTRLTVV.

Only a few counts were recorded for this clone. The chain links TRBV13 to TRBJ2-1; 8 bases align to TRBD2. Trimming at V came to 1 base and at J to 7 bases, leaving 6 bases not matched to a gene. CDR3 size: 15 residues. CDR1 and CDR2 (germline): PRHDT, FYEKMQ (reference sequence). CDR3 bases: TGTGCCAGCAGCTTAGTCGGGAGGGCCGGGAATGAGCAGTTCTTC. Encoded protein: CASSLVGRAGNEQFF.